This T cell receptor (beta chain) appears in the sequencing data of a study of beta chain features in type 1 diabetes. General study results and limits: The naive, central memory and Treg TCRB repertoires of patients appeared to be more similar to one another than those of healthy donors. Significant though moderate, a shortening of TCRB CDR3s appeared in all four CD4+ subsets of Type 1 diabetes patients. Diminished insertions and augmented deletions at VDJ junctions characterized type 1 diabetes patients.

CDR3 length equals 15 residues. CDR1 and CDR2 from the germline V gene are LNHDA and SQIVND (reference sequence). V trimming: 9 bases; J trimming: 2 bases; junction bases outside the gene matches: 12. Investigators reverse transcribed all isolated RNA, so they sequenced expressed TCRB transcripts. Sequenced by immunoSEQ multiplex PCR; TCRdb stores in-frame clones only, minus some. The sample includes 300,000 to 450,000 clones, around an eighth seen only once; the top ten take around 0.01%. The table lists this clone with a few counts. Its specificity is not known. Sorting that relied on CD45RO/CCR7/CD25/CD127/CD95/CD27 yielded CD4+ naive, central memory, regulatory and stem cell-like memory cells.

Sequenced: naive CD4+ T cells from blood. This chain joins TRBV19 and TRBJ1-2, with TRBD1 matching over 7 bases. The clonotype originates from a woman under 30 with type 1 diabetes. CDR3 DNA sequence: TGTGCCAGCAGACCGACAGGGTCCCAGAACTATGGCTACACCTTC. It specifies CASRPTGSQNYGYTF.